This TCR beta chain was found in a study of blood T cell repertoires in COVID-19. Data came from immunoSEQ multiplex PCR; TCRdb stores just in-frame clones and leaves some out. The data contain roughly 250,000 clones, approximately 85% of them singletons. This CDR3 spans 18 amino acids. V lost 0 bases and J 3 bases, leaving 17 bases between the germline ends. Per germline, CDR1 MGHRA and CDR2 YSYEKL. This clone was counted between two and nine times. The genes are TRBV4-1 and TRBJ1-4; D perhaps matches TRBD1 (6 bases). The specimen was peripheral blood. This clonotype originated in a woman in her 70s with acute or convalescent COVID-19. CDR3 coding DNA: TGCGCCAGCAGCCAAGAAGGGTCGGCAGGGGCAGCTAATGAAAAACTGTTTTTT. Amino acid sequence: CASSQEGSAGAANEKLFF.